This T cell receptor (beta chain) was found in a study of human T cells and chemical hapten exposure. Study as a whole: The use of 2% DPC on around 2 cm by around 2 cm of upper inner arm skin constituted sensitization. General observations from the study: Alopecia affecting every donor means their immune response may not match healthy people's.

This clonotype turned up a few times. The antigen is undetermined. From the RACE reads, TCRdb called clonotypes with MiXCR, one entry per CDR3 protein. The sample yields roughly 54,000 distinct CDR3 sequences, 9.5% to 10% seen once. CDR3 length: 17 amino acids. With 6 bases removed from V and 3 bases from J, the gap between germline ends came to 21 bases. In germline, CDR1 is MNHEY, CDR2 SVGAGI. Time point reported: patch test 2, 6 weeks after DPC sensitization. Documented treatment: therapeutic diphenylcyclopropenone sensitization with weekly scalp DPC. Ahead of applying each patch test, blood was sampled. Researchers extracted total RNA from unfractionated whole blood.

The chain recombines TRBV6-5 with TRBJ1-5; possible D gene TRBD1, 6 bases. The source material was whole blood, sampled in connection with sensitization to the hapten diphenylcyclopropenone (DPC). The TCR was taken from a woman aged 45-60 years with alopecia areata. Some clones in this sample may be carry-over from other donors' samples. The CDR3 loop is CASRPTRTVLTNQPQHF. In nucleotides, the CDR3 is TGTGCCAGCAGGCCCACCCGGACAGTTCTTACCAATCAGCCCCAGCATTTT.